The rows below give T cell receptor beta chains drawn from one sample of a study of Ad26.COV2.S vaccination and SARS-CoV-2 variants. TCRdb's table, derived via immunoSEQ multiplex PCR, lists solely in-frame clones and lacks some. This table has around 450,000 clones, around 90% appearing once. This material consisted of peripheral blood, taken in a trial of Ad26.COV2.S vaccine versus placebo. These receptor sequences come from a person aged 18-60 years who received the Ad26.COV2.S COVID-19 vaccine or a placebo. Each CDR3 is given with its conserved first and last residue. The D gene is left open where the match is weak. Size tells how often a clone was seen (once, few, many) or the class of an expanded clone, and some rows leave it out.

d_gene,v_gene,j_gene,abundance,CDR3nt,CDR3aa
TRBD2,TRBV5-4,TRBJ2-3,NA,TGTGCCAGCAGCTTGTGGCTAGCGGGAGGGGATACGCAGTATTTT,CASSLWLAGGDTQYF
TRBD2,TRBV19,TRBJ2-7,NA,TGTGCCAGTAGTAATCAGGCTAGCGGGAGGATTGCCAGCGAGCAGTACTTC,CASSNQASGRIASEQYF
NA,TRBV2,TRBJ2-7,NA,TGTGCCAGCAGTGACATGCAGGTATCCTACGAGCAGTACTTC,CASSDMQVSYEQYF
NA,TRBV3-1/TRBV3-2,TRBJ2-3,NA,TGTGCCAGCAGCCAAGATTGGGCGGGGCGCGGGAAGTATTTT,CASSQDWAGRGKYF
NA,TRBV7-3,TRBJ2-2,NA,TGTGCCAGCAGCCCTACCGGCAGGGAGGTCACCGGGGAGCTGTTTTTT,CASSPTGREVTGELFF
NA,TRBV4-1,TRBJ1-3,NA,TGCGCCAGCAGCCAAAGTCAGGGCCAGTCTGGAAACACCATATATTTT,CASSQSQGQSGNTIYF
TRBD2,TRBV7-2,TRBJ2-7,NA,TGTGCCAGCAGCCCGAGCGGGGGCGGAGAGCAGTACTTC,CASSPSGGGEQYF
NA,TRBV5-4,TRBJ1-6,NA,TGTGCCAGCAGCTTGCTTGGCTACACACCCCTCCACTTT,CASSLLGYTPLHF
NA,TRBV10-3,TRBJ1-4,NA,TGTGCCACTAGGGAGGGGTGGGGGAATGAAAAACTGTTTTTT,CATREGWGNEKLFF
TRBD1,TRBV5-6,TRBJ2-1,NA,TGTGCCAGCAGCACAGGGGACGGCTACAATGAGCAGTTCTTC,CASSTGDGYNEQFF
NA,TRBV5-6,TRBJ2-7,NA,TGTGCCAGCAGCTTAGGGACTTCGACGGTCGACGAGCAGTACTTC,CASSLGTSTVDEQYF
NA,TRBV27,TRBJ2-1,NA,TGTGCCAGCAGTTGGGGGACCATTCCCCCCAATGAGCAGTTCTTC,CASSWGTIPPNEQFF
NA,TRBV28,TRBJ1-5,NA,TGTGCCAGCAGTTTCAAGGTACTCGGTCAGCCCCAGCATTTT,CASSFKVLGQPQHF
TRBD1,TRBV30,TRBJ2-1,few,TGTGCCTGGAGTTTACAGGGGGGCTCCTACAATGAGCAGTTCTTC,CAWSLQGGSYNEQFF
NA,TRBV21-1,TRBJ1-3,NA,TGTGCCAGCAGCAGCCCTGACGGATTCAGTGGAAACACCATATATTTT,CASSSPDGFSGNTIYF
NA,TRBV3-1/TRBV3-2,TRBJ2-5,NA,TGTACCAGCAGCCAGAGAGAGACCCAGTACTTC,CTSSQRETQYF
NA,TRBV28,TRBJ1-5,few,TGTGCCAGCAGTTCCCTTAACAGCTACAATCAGCCCCAGCATTTT,CASSSLNSYNQPQHF
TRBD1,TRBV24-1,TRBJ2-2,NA,TGTGCCACCAGTGATAACAGGGGGCGCGACACCGGGGAGCTGTTTTTT,CATSDNRGRDTGELFF
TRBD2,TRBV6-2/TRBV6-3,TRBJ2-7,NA,TGTGCCAGCAGCGGACTAGCGGCCTACGAGCAGTACTTC,CASSGLAAYEQYF
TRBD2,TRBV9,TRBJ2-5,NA,TGTGCCAGCAGCGTAGCTGACGGGGGGGCAGAGACCCAGTACTTC,CASSVADGGAETQYF
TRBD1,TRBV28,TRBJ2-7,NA,TGTGCCAGCAGTTTGAGGCCCGGGACAGGGGGCCGGGAGCAGTACTTC,CASSLRPGTGGREQYF
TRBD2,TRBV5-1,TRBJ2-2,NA,TGCGCCAGCAGCCCTCGACTAGCGGGGACTACCGGGGAGCTGTTTTTT,CASSPRLAGTTGELFF
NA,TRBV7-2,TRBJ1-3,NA,TGTGCCAGCAGCTTTACAGGCTCTGGAAACACCATATATTTT,CASSFTGSGNTIYF
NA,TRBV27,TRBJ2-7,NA,TGTGCCAGCAGTAACTCCTACAGGGTGCAGGAGCAGTACTTC,CASSNSYRVQEQYF
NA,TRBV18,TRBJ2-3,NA,TGTGCCAGCTCACCACAGCAGGGGATGGGCACAGATACGCAGTATTTT,CASSPQQGMGTDTQYF
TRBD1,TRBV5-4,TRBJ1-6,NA,TGTGCCAGCAGCCCACGACAGGGGAGGGAGGTACCCCTCCACTTT,CASSPRQGREVPLHF
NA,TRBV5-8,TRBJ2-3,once,TGTGCCAGCAGCTTGCCAGCCACAGATACGCAGTATTTT,CASSLPATDTQYF
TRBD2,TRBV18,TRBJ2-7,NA,TGTGCCAGCTCCCGGTCGGGGGGGGTCTACGAGCAGTACTTC,CASSRSGGVYEQYF
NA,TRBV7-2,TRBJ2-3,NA,TGTGCCAGCAGCTTAGCTCCCCTGGGGGCCGGTGGAGATACGCAGTATTTT,CASSLAPLGAGGDTQYF
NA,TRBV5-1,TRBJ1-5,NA,TGCGCCAGCAGCTTGGCCTTGGGTCAGCCCCAGCATTTT,CASSLALGQPQHF
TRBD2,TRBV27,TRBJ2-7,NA,TGTGCCAGCAGTACAGGACTAGCGGGAAAGTACGAGCAGTACTTC,CASSTGLAGKYEQYF
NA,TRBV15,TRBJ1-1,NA,TGTGCCACCAGCAGAGTTGGCCGGACTGAAGCTTTCTTT,CATSRVGRTEAFF
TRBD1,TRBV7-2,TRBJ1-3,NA,TGTGCCAGCAGCAGGGACAGGGCTGGAAACACCATATATTTT,CASSRDRAGNTIYF
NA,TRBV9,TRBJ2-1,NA,TGTGCCAGCAGCGTAGGGCAGGGTGAGCAGTTCTTC,CASSVGQGEQFF
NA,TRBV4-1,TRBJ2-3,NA,TGCGCCAGCAGGGCGGGGCCCACAGATACGCAGTATTTT,CASRAGPTDTQYF
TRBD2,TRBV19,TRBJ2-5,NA,TGTGCCAGTAGTCCCAGACTAGCGCGGGAGACCCAGTACTTC,CASSPRLARETQYF
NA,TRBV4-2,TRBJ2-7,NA,TGTGCCAGCAGCCAAGAGGTTGGGGGGTCGCCGAATTTCTACGAGCAGTACTTC,CASSQEVGGSPNFYEQYF
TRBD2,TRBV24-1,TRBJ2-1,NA,TGTGCCACCAGTGATTCGGGACTAGCGGGATTCTCCTACAATGAGCAGTTCTTC,CATSDSGLAGFSYNEQFF
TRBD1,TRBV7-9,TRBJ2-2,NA,TGTGCCAGCAGCCCTCGACAGGGGGCTGGCGGGGAGCTGTTTTTT,CASSPRQGAGGELFF
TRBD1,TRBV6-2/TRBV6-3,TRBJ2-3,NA,TGTGCCAGCAGTTGGGACAGGGTTCCCACAGATACGCAGTATTTT,CASSWDRVPTDTQYF
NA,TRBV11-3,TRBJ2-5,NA,TGTGCCAGCAGCTTAGAGGCTGGAGAGACCCAGTACTTC,CASSLEAGETQYF
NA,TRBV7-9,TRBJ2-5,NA,TGTGCCAGCAGCTTAGCGGTGGGAGATGGGGGAGAGACCCAGTACTTC,CASSLAVGDGGETQYF
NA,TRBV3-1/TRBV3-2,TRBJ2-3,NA,TGTGCCAGCAGCCCACATGGGGGCACAGATACGCAGTATTTT,CASSPHGGTDTQYF
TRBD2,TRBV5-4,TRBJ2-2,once,TGTGCCAGCAGCTCTAGAACTAGCGGGAACACCGGGGAGCTGTTTTTT,CASSSRTSGNTGELFF
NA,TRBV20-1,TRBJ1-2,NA,TGCAGTGCTAGTCAGGACCGACTCTATGGCTACACCTTC,CSASQDRLYGYTF
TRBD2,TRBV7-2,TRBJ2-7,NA,TGTGCCAGCAGCTTAGGGGCGGGAGGGTACTTCTACGAGCAGTACTTC,CASSLGAGGYFYEQYF
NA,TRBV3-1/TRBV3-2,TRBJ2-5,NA,TGTGCCAGCAGCCGACAGAGCCAAGAGACCCAGTACTTC,CASSRQSQETQYF
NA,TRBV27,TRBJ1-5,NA,TGTGCCAGCAGTCGAGGGAATCAGCCCCAGCATTTT,CASSRGNQPQHF
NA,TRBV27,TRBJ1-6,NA,TGTGCCAGCAGTTATGGGGGAATTGGTTCACCCCTCCACTTT,CASSYGGIGSPLHF
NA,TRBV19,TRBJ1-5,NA,TGTGCCAGTACTTCATGGGGGGGGGACAATCAGCCCCAGCATTTT,CASTSWGGDNQPQHF